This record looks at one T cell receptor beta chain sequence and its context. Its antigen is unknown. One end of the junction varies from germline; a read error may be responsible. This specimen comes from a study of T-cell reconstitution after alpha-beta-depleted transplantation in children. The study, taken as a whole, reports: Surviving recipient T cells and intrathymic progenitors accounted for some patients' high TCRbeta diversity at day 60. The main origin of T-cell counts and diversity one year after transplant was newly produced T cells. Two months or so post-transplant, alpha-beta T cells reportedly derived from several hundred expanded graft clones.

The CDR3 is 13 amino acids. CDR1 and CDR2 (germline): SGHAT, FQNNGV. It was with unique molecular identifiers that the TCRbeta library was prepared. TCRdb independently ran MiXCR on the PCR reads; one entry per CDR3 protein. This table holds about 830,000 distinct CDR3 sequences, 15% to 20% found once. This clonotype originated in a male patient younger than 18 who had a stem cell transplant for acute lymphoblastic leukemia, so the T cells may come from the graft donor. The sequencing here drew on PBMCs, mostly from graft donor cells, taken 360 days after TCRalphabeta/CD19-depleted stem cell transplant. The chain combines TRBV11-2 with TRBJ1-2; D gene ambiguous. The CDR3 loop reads CASSIDLGYGYTF. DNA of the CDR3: TGTGCCAGCAGCATAGACCTAGGCTATGGCTACACCTTC.